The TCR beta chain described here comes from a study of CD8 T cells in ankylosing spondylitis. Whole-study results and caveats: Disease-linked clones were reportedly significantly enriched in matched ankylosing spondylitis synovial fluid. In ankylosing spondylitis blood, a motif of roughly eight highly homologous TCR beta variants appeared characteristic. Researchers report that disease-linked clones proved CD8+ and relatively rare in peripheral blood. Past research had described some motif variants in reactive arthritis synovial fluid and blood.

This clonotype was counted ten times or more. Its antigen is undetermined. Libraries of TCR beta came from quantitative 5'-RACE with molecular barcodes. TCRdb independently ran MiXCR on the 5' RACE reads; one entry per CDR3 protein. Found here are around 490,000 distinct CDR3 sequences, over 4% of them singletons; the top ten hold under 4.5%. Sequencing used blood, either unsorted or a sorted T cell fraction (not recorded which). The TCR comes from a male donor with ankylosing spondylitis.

The CDR3 bases are TGTGCCAGCAGTTATGCTCAGGACAGGGGATACGAGACCCAGTACTTC. This codes for CASSYAQDRGYETQYF. The chain carries TRBV6-5 and TRBJ2-5; 9 bases are a match to TRBD1. The germline CDR1 and CDR2 sequences are MNHEY and SVGAGI. Trimming cost V 3 bases and J 5 bases; bases outside gene matches: 10. The CDR3 extends over 16 amino acids.